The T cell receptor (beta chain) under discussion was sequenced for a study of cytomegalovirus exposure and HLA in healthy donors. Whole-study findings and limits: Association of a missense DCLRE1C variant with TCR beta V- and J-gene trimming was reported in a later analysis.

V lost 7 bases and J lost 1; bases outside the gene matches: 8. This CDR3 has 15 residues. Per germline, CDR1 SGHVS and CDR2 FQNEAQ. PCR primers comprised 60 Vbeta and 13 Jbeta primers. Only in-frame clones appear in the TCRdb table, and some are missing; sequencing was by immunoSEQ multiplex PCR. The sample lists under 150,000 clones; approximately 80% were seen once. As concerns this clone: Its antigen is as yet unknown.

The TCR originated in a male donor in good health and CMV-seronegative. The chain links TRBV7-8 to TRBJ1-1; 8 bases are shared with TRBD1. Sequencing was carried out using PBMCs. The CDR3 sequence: CASTDRGEGNTEAFF. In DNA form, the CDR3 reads TGTGCCAGCACCGACAGGGGAGAGGGGAACACTGAAGCTTTCTTT.